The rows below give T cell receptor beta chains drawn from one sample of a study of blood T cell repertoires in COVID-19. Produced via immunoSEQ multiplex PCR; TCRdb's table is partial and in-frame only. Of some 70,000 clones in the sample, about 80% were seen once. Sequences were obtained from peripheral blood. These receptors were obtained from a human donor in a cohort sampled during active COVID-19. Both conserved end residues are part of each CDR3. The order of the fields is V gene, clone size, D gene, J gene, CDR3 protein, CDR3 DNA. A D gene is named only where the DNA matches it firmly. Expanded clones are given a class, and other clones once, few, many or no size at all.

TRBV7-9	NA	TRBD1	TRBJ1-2	CASSLASTGRVWYGYTF	TGTGCCAGCAGCTTAGCGTCGACAGGGCGGGTTTGGTATGGCTACACCTTC
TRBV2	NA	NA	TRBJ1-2	CASSSGPNYGYTF	TGTGCCAGCAGCTCAGGGCCCAACTATGGCTACACCTTC
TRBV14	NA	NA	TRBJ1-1	CASSQDWGAGRTEAFF	TGTGCCAGCAGCCAAGACTGGGGCGCAGGTCGGACTGAAGCTTTCTTT
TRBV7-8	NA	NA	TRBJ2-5	CASSLQGWETQYF	TGTGCCAGCAGCTTACAGGGCTGGGAGACCCAGTACTTC
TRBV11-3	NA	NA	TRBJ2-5	CASSPGPGAQYF	TGTGCCAGCAGCCCTGGTCCCGGGGCCCAGTACTTC
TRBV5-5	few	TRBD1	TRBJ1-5	CASSRGQGSQPQHF	TGTGCCAGCAGCAGGGGACAGGGGTCTCAGCCCCAGCATTTT
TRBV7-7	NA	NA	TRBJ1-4	CASSAGGGGNEKLFF	TGTGCTAGCAGCGCCGGGGGAGGTGGTAATGAAAAACTGTTTTTT
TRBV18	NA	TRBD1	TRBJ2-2	CASSRTGTGELFF	TGTGCCAGCTCTCGGACAGGGACCGGGGAGCTGTTTTTT
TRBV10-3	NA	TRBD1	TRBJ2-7	CAISQGAEQYF	TGTGCCATCAGTCAGGGGGCCGAGCAGTACTTC
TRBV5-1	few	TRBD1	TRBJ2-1	CASSSGTGYNEQFF	TGCGCCAGCAGCTCCGGGACAGGGTACAATGAGCAGTTCTTC
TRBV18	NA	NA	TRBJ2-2	CASSSLKSGELFF	TGTGCCAGCTCATCCTTGAAGAGCGGGGAGCTGTTTTTT
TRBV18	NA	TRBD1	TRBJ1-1	CASSTGLNTEAFF	TGTGCCAGCTCGACAGGGTTGAACACTGAAGCTTTCTTT
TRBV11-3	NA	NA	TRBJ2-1	CASSQRQISYNEQFF	TGTGCCAGCAGCCAGAGACAAATATCCTACAATGAGCAGTTCTTC
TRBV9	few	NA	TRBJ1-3	CASNRIGNTIYF	TGTGCCAGCAACAGAATTGGAAACACCATATATTTT
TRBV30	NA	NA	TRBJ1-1	CAWGGLNTEAFF	TGTGCCTGGGGGGGGCTGAACACTGAAGCTTTCTTT
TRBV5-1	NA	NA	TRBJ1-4	CASRIDRNEKLFF	TGCGCCAGCAGAATAGACAGGAATGAAAAACTGTTTTTT
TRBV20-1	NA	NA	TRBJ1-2	CSASTGLGGYTF	TGCAGTGCTAGTACAGGGTTAGGCGGCTACACCTTC
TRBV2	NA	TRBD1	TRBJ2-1	CASKLDRNNEQFF	TGTGCCAGCAAATTGGACAGGAACAATGAGCAGTTCTTC
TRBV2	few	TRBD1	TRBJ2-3	CASSLTGGYADTQYF	TGTGCCAGCAGTCTGACAGGGGGTTACGCAGATACGCAGTATTTT
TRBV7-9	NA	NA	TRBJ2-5	CASSLGTGRGETQYF	TGTGCCAGCAGCTTAGGCACGGGCAGGGGTGAGACCCAGTACTTC
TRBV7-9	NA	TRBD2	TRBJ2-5	CASSVVTIREGYETQYF	TGTGCCAGCAGCGTCGTTACTATTCGGGAGGGCTATGAGACCCAGTACTTC
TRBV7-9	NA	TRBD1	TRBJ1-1	CASSSDRGSEAFF	TGTGCCAGCAGCTCGGACAGGGGGAGTGAAGCTTTCTTT
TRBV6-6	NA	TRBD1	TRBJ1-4	CASSSRDSIEKLFF	TGTGCCAGCAGTTCCCGGGACAGCATAGAAAAACTGTTTTTT
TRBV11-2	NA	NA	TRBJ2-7	CASGAESYEQYF	TGTGCCAGCGGAGCGGAATCCTACGAGCAGTACTTC
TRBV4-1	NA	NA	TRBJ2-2	CASSQVPGYTGELFF	TGCGCCAGCAGCCAAGTCCCAGGATACACCGGGGAGCTGTTTTTT
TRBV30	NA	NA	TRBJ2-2	CAWSSLRGHGELFF	TGTGCCTGGAGCTCCCTTCGGGGTCACGGGGAGCTGTTTTTT
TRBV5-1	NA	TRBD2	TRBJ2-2	CASSFGTRPFTGELFF	TGCGCCAGCAGCTTCGGGACTAGACCCTTCACCGGGGAGCTGTTTTTT
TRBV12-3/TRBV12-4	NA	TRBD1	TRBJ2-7	CASSRDRGYEQYF	TGTGCCAGCAGCAGGGACAGGGGATACGAGCAGTACTTC
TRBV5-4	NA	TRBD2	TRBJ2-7	CASSRGGAAAAYEQYF	TGTGCCAGCAGCCGGGGGGGAGCGGCGGCAGCCTACGAGCAGTACTTC
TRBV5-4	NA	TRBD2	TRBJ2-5	CASSLAGVETQYF	TGTGCCAGCAGCCTGGCGGGAGTAGAGACCCAGTACTTC
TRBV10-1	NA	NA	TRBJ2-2	CASRSKNTGELFF	TGCGCCAGCAGGAGTAAGAACACCGGGGAGCTGTTTTTT
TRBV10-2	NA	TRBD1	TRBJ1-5	CASSETGQGAVGNQPQHF	TGCGCCAGCAGTGAGACTGGCCAGGGGGCTGTGGGCAATCAGCCCCAGCATTTT
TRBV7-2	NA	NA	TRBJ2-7	CASSFGYGRGSYEQYF	TGTGCCAGCAGCTTTGGTTACGGCAGGGGCTCCTACGAGCAGTACTTC
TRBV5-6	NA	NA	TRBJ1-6	CASSLPPAPLHF	TGTGCCAGCAGCTTGCCCCCGGCACCCCTCCACTTT
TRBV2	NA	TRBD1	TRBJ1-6	CASSRTGVGNSPLHF	TGTGCCAGCAGTCGTACAGGGGTGGGTAATTCACCCCTCCACTTT
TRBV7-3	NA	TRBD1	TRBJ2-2	CASSLGRRRGPGNTGELFF	TGTGCCAGCAGCTTAGGCCGACGTAGGGGGCCGGGCAACACCGGGGAGCTGTTTTTT
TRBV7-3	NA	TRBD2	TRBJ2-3	CASSFSGGAADTQYF	TGTGCCAGCAGCTTTAGCGGGGGGGCTGCAGATACGCAGTATTTT
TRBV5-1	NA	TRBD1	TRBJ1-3	CASSNQGAGNTIYF	TGCGCCAGCAGCAACCAGGGGGCTGGAAACACCATATATTTT